This T cell receptor (beta chain) was recovered during a study of T cell responses to AZD1222 COVID-19 vaccine. About the research overall: Second-dose recipients at about 4 or about 12 weeks were treated as one pooled group. General study findings and limits: Clonal diversity was possibly underestimated, and the donors were mostly white British, with more females.

This CDR3 contains 17 residues. With 1 base removed from V and 1 base from J, the gap between germline ends came to 14 bases. CDR1 and CDR2 from the germline V gene are LNHDA and SQIVND (reference sequence). Clones were read by immunoSEQ multiplex PCR, and TCRdb kept only the in-frame ones, dropping some. The data show 45,000 to 65,000 clones, around 90% seen once. Of note for this clone: Its target is not known.

The sample consisted of peripheral blood, taken on day 0 of AZD1222 vaccination. The V and J genes are TRBV19 and TRBJ1-3, with a possible D match to TRBD1 (6 bases). This TCR was sampled from an adult in good health. The DNA for the CDR3 is TGTGCCAGTAGTATAGGAGGAGGGGGTTCATCTGGAAACACCATATATTTT. It yields the protein CASSIGGGGSSGNTIYF. The complete variable domain, with remaining parts taken from reference TRBV19 and TRBJ1-3, reads DGGITQSPKYLFRKEGQNVTLSCEQNLNHDAMYWYRQDPGQGLRLIYYSQIVNDFQKGDIAEGYSVSREKKESFPLTVTSAQKNPTAFYLCASSIGGGGSSGNTIYFGEGSWLTVV.